These 14 T cell receptor beta chains came from one sample sequenced in a study of T-cell memory formation after mild COVID-19. TCRdb processed the 5' RACE reads anew with MiXCR; each CDR3 protein has one entry. The table includes 100,000 to 130,000 distinct CDR3 sequences, roughly a sixth detected once. Sequencing input: PBMCs or a T cell subset sorted from them (not recorded which). The receptors come from a man between 18 and 35 years old who had mild COVID-19 (a few samples of this study predate the infection). Cell type and time point are not known.

The sample holds many counts of this clonotype. The chain is built from TRBV7-9 and TRBJ2-6, with 11 positions matching TRBD1. The CDR3 runs to 18 residues. The V gene's germline CDR1 is SEHNR and CDR2 FQNEAQ (reference sequence). V was pared by 5 bases and J by 0 bases, with 6 bases of the junction left unmatched. The CDR3 spells CASSTDRGPLSGANVLTF. The CDR3 DNA sequence: TGTGCCAGCAGCACGGACAGGGGGCCCCTCTCTGGGGCCAACGTCCTGACTTTC.

A few counts support this clonotype. This chain uses TRBV5-1 with TRBJ2-2; the D gene is possibly TRBD1 (6 bases). CDR1 is SGHRS and CDR2 is YFSETQ in the germline V gene. The CDR3 runs 14 residues. Trimming shortened V by 10 bases and J by 0 bases, and 13 bases separated the two germline ends. This CDR3 is CASNRDANTGELFF. In nucleotides, the CDR3 is TGCGCCTCGAACAGGGACGCGAACACCGGGGAGCTGTTTTTT.

The gene calls are TRBV6-5 and TRBJ1-3; D remains unclear. The CDR3 is 13 amino acids. Trimming left V 6 bases short and J 3 bases short, with 9 bases between. The germline V gene has CDR1 MNHEY and CDR2 SVGAGI. DNA for the CDR3: TGTGCCAGCAGAGGTCCTTTTGGAAACACCATATATTTT. This encodes CASRGPFGNTIYF.

This clonotype was detected only a few times. The CDR3 DNA reads TGTGCCAGCAGCCAAGATTTTCAAGCAACTAATGAAAAACTGTTTTTT. Translated: CASSQDFQATNEKLFF. The chain joins TRBV4-2 to TRBJ1-4; D call uncertain. The V gene lost 0 bases and the J gene lost 0 bases, with 8 bases spanning the gap. CDR1 and CDR2 (germline): LGHNA, YNFKEQ. The CDR3 extends over 16 amino acids.

This CDR3 is CASSQDSGGETQYF. The CDR3 coding sequence is TGCGCCAGCAGCCAAGACAGCGGGGGGGAGACCCAGTACTTC. The chain recombines TRBV5-1 with TRBJ2-5, with 9 bases matching TRBD2. There are 14 residues in the CDR3. V shed 4 bases, J shed 5 bases, and the junction held 6 bases outside the gene matches. Looked up from germline, CDR1 is SGHRS and CDR2 is YFSETQ.

The chain uses TRBV19 and TRBJ1-2; D is ambiguous. The CDR3 runs 13 residues. Trimming removed 8 bases at V and 8 bases at J, with 18 bases between. In germline, CDR1 is LNHDA, CDR2 SQIVND (reference sequence). CDR3 nucleotide sequence: TGTGCCAGTCGACAAGATCGGCTGGGAGGCTACACCTTC. This codes for CASRQDRLGGYTF.

The chain has TRBV5-6 and TRBJ2-3, with TRBD2 identical over 9 bases. The junction had 3 bases not matched to a gene; V was cut back by 4 bases and J by 0 bases. Germline CDR1 is SGHDT and CDR2 is YYEEEE. There are 15 residues in the CDR3. The CDR3 sequence is CASSRGLASTDTQYF. CDR3 sequence (DNA): TGTGCCAGCAGCCGCGGACTAGCGAGCACAGATACGCAGTATTTT.

Details on this clonotype: Germline and junction disagree at one end, which may indicate a read error. The chain carries TRBV7-6 and TRBJ2-2, with 9 bases identical to TRBD1. The CDR3 covers 19 residues. The germline V gene encodes CDR1 SGHVS and CDR2 FNYEAQ. CDR3 residues: CASSLAFPGQGWGTGELLF. The CDR3 DNA reads as TGTGCCAGCAGCTTAGCGTTCCCGGGACAGGGCTGGGGGACCGGGGAGCTGCTTTTT.

V usage is TRBV6-2 or TRBV6-3 and J usage is TRBJ2-7, with 8 bases matching TRBD1. Germline loops: CDR1 MNHEY, CDR2 SVGEGT. V was clipped by 5 bases and J by 3 bases; unmatched bases: 6. CDR3 length: 14 amino acids. CDR3 nucleotide sequence: TGTGCCAGCAGTACTAGAACAGGGGGCTACGAGCAGTACGTC. The encoded protein is CASSTRTGGYEQYV.

The V and J genes are TRBV30 and TRBJ2-3; 9 bases align to TRBD2. Per the germline V gene, CDR1 is GTSNPN and CDR2 is SVGIG (reference sequence). The CDR3 has 15 amino acids. V dropped 2 bases and J dropped 6; count of bases not matched to a gene: 9. For the CDR3, the DNA is TGTGCCTGGAGTACAGAAGCGGGGGGCAAGGATACGCAGTATTTT. Amino acids: CAWSTEAGGKDTQYF.

V is TRBV4-2 and J is TRBJ2-3, with 14 bases matching TRBD2. This CDR3 has 16 residues. The germline V gene has CDR1 LGHNA and CDR2 YNFKEQ. The J segment lost 5 bases and the V segment lost 3 bases, leaving 4 bases of the junction unmatched. CDR3 DNA sequence: TGTGCCAGCAGCCACGAGGGACTAGCGGGGGAAGATACGCAGTATTTT. This sequence encodes CASSHEGLAGEDTQYF.

This chain joins TRBV4-2 and TRBJ1-2, with a possible D match to TRBD1 (5 bases). The CDR3 is 15 residues long. The V end was cut by 5 bases, the J end by 8 bases, with 21 bases between. Germline V lookup: CDR1 LGHNA, CDR2 YNFKEQ. CDR3 sequence: CASSASGEGINGYTF. The CDR3 DNA reads as TGTGCCAGCAGCGCGTCTGGGGAGGGGATAAACGGCTACACCTTC.

The chain joins TRBV20-1 to TRBJ2-3; 11 nucleotides align to TRBD2. Germline V gives CDR1 DFQATT, CDR2 SNEGSKA (reference sequence). With V trimmed by 3 bases and J by 1 base, 3 bases remained unmatched. The CDR3 is made up of 15 amino acids. The CDR3 DNA follows: TGCAGTGCTAGCCTAGCGGGGGGTGGCACAGATACGCAGTATTTT. Translated: CSASLAGGGTDTQYF.

V and J are TRBV12-3 or TRBV12-4 and TRBJ1-1, with 7 bases aligning to TRBD1. The CDR3 extends over 14 amino acids. V lost 3 bases and J lost 4; bases outside the gene matches: 5. The CDR3 DNA is TGTGCCAGCAGTTTCGAGGGGGCAGGCACTGAAGCTTTCTTT. The encoded protein is CASSFEGAGTEAFF.